Shown below are 12 T cell receptor beta chains from a single sample sequenced in a study of CD8+ T cells in alopecia areata. Reverse transcribed after extraction, RNA yielded cDNA as the sequencing template. Here immunoSEQ multiplex PCR was the method, and the copy in TCRdb shows in-frame clones only, minus some. The sample includes some 110,000 clones, none of them occurring once. Material for sequencing was lesional skin. These TCRs come from a C3H/HeJ mouse with alopecia areata. The MHC haplotype recorded for the strain is H2-k.

This clone was picked up a small number of times. TCRdb's protein and the DNA translation differ at residue 15; the protein here comes from the DNA. Gene and germline names: mouse. The read terminates 3 residues before the CDR3 end, so the remaining end is supplied by the germline J gene. J is TRBJ1-3 and V is TRBV13-3; a possible D gene is TRBD1 (5 bases). The CDR3 totals 18 residues. Germline values: CDR1 NNHDY, CDR2 SYVADS. V was shortened by 2 bases and J by 0 bases, with 18 bases between the two germline ends. The CDR3 spells CASSDPDRRAASGNTLYF. The sequenced CDR3 bases are TGTGCCAGCAGTGACCCCGACCGCAGGGCCGCTTCTGGAAATACG.

This clone was seen more than once but under ten times. Gene names denote mouse genes. Read coverage stops 4 residues before the CDR3 terminus; the germline J gene supplies the remainder. The rearrangement links TRBV13-1 to TRBJ2-7; 11 bases agree with TRBD2. This CDR3 region has 14 residues. The V and J ends lost 7 bases and 0 bases, in that order; junction bases with no gene match: 3. Germline V gene data show CDR1 as NSHNY and CDR2 as SYGAGN. CDR3 amino acids: CASGDWGSSYEQYF. The sequenced part of the CDR3 DNA is TGTGCCAGCGGGGACTGGGGGTCCTCCTAT.

Concerning this clone itself: Mouse gene names and germline throughout. The DNA ends 4 residues before the CDR3 does, and the rest of the CDR3 is filled in from the germline J gene. The V and J genes are TRBV1 and TRBJ2-2; 9 nucleotides align to TRBD1. With 7 bases clipped from V and 3 bases from J, the junction kept 6 bases outside the gene matches. This CDR3 contains 15 residues. In germline, CDR1 is NSQYPW, CDR2 LRSPGD (reference sequence). The CDR3 protein is CTCITGTGYTGQLYF. The CDR3 DNA, read in part, is TGCACCTGCATCACCGGGACAGGGTACACCGGG.

To note about this clone: Mouse gene names apply. Read coverage stops 4 residues before the CDR3 terminus; the germline J gene supplies the remainder. The rearrangement links TRBV19 to TRBJ2-1, with TRBD2 matching 8 bases. J was trimmed by 0 bases and V by 6 bases; bases with no gene match: 5. CDR1 and CDR2 (germline): FNHDT, SITEND (reference sequence). CDR3 length equals 15 residues. CDR3 bases read: TGTGCCAGCACCCCCGGGACTGGTAACTATGCT. It is translated as CASTPGTGNYA. The full-length CDR3 reads as CASTPGTGNYAEQFF.

Regarding this clone: These gene names are mouse names. The read ends 4 residues early relative to the CDR3; the germline J gene fills the gap. The gene calls are TRBV19 and TRBJ2-5, with D hard to call. CDR1 is FNHDT, CDR2 SITEND, per germline (reference sequence). This CDR3 has 13 residues. V was trimmed by 3 bases and J by 0 bases, leaving 5 bases between them. CDR3 loop: CASSTKNQDTQYF. The DNA read from the CDR3 is TGTGCCAGCAGTACAAAAAACCAAGAC.

In regard to this clone: All gene names here are mouse names. The CDR3 end lies 4 residues beyond the end of the read and is filled in from the germline J gene. This sample also contains other DNA sequences that code for the same CDR3. The genes are TRBV19 and TRBJ1-1, with D maybe TRBD1 (5 bases). Germline lookup yields CDR1 FNHDT and CDR2 SITEND (reference sequence). CDR3 length: 12 amino acids. The CDR3 protein is CASSPGGTEVFF. The CDR3 bases that were read are TGTGCCAGCAGTCCGGGGGGGACA.

Worth noting for this clone: Germline and genes here are mouse. The read halts 4 residues ahead of the CDR3 end, with the missing end drawn from the germline J gene. The chain is built from TRBV13-2 and TRBJ2-5; perhaps TRBD1 as D (5 bases). Looked up from germline, CDR1 is NNHNN and CDR2 is SYGAGS (reference sequence). The CDR3 contains 15 residues. CDR3 bases read: TGTGCCAGCGGTGATGGGACAAGGCGGGGAGAC. It codes for CASGDGTRRGD. The CDR3 reads in full as CASGDGTRRGDTQYF.

This clone was recorded at least ten times. Genes and germline come from the mouse. Coverage ceases 4 residues before the CDR3 finishes, and the germline J gene fills in the end. V and J are TRBV1 and TRBJ2-1; possible D gene TRBD2, 6 bases. V was cut by 1 base and J by 3 bases, with 10 bases left in between. The CDR3 is made up of 15 amino acids. Germline V gives CDR1 NSQYPW, CDR2 LRSPGD (reference sequence). Incomplete CDR3 DNA: TGCACCTGCAGTGCAGGGCGGGGGGTCTATGCT. Amino acid sequence: CTCSAGRGVYA. The entire CDR3 sequence reads CTCSAGRGVYAEQFF.

Concerning this clone itself: Gene and germline names: mouse. Read sequence stops 4 residues before the CDR3 end, and the germline J gene provides the missing end. The chain combines TRBV13-3 with TRBJ1-1; D gene uncertain. CDR3 length: 15 residues. V lost 1 base and J lost 0, with 10 bases in between. Germline loops: CDR1 NNHDY, CDR2 SYVADS. CDR3 sequence reads: CASSDSSFANTEVFF. CDR3 bases read: TGTGCCAGCAGTGATTCCAGTTTTGCAAACACA.

This clone showed up many times. The protein recorded in TCRdb does not match the translated DNA at residue 12; the protein presented here comes from translating the DNA. All gene names here are mouse names. The read ends 3 residues shy of where the CDR3 ends; the end is completed using the germline J gene. The rearrangement uses TRBV13-3 and TRBJ1-3, with 7 bases aligning to TRBD1. V shed 4 bases, J shed 0 bases, and the junction held 4 bases outside the gene matches. The germline V gene encodes CDR1 NNHDY and CDR2 SYVADS. The CDR3 has 15 amino acids. CDR3 residues: CASSIRDSSGNTLYF. The CDR3 DNA, read in part, is TGTGCCAGCAGTATCCGGGACAGTTCTGGAAATACG.

This clone was seen a handful of times. Gene names and germline refer to mouse. The CDR3 end falls 4 residues outside the read, so it is completed with the germline J gene. V usage is TRBV13-3 and J usage is TRBJ2-3; TRBD1 is a possible D gene (8 bases). Trimming left V 0 bases short and J 2 bases short, with 16 bases between. The CDR3 extends over 17 amino acids. CDR1 NNHDY and CDR2 SYVADS come from the germline V gene. Here the CDR3 reads CASSDEGTGLAAETLYF. The DNA read from the CDR3 is TGTGCCAGCAGTGATGAGGGGACAGGACTGGCTGCAGAA.

Many counts were recorded for this clone. Gene names and germline refer to mouse. The read ends 4 residues shy of where the CDR3 ends; the end is completed using the germline J gene. Other DNA sequences from this sample encode an identical CDR3 as well. The chain joins TRBV1 to TRBJ2-7; 7 nucleotides match TRBD1. Germline CDR1 is NSQYPW and CDR2 is LRSPGD (reference sequence). The CDR3 has 15 residues. V was clipped by 3 bases and J by 0 bases; unmatched bases: 5. The part of the CDR3 DNA that was read is TGCACCTGCAGTGCGCCGGGACAGAGCTCCTAT. Amino acids: CTCSAPGQSSY. The full CDR3 reads CTCSAPGQSSYEQYF. Full variable domain (outside the CDR3, taken from reference TRBV1 and TRBJ2-7): VTLLEQNPRWRLVPRGQAVNLRCILKNSQYPWMSWYQQDLQKQLQWLFTLRSPGDKEVKSLPGADYLATRVTDTELRLQVANMSQGRTLYCTCSAPGQSSYEQYFGPGTRLTVL.